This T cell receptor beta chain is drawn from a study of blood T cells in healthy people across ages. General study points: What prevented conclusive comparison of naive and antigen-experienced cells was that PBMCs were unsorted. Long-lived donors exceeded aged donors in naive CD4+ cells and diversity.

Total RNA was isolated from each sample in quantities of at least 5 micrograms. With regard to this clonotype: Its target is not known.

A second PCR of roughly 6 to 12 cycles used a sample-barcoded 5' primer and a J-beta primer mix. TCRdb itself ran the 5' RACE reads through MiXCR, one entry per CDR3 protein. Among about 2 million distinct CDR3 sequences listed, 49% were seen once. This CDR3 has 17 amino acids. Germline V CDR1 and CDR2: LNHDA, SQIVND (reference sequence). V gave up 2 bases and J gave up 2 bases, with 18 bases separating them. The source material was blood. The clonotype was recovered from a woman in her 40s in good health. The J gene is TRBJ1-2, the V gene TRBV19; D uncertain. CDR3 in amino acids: CASSIRATDLTNYGYTF. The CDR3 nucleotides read TGTGCCAGTAGTATAAGGGCGACGGACCTTACCAACTATGGCTACACCTTC.